Below, one TCR beta chain is given with its context. This clone was observed a single time. Its antigen is unknown. Base-call qualities are not available, and no considerably larger clone is one nucleotide away. This sample is drawn from a study of shared clonotypes between healthy human individuals (dated by TCRdb to about 2020). The study in broad terms: A couple of women and a few men aged 18 to 49 years were included in the cohort. To increase sequencing depth and limit assay-specific biases, TCR repertoire library preparation and sequencing were carried out by different laboratories using diverse techniques. To estimate repertoire size and how much clonotype sharing occurs between individuals, the study deeply sequenced the blood TCR repertoires of 5 or 6 healthy adults. Per donor, three plates each were used for CD4 naive and CD4 memory, two for CD8 naive, and one for CD8 memory. Between about 0.85 and 10 billion PBMCs per donor were obtained by leukapheresis.

The investigation overall reported the following: Pairwise subsampling led to the expectation that sequencing depth would affect the degree of clonotype sharing among donors. Across four donors, roughly 5.1% of naive CD4, roughly 3.5% of naive CD8, 2.3% of memory CD4, and about 0.4% of memory CD8 clonotypes were shared. Higher generation probabilities were observed for clonotypes shared by all four sorted-subset donors than for non-shared clonotypes. Because the study included a small number of donors, the genetic and exposure-history diversity represented was limited. Even with the large sequencing depth, rarefaction of the sorted-subset datasets indicated that sequencing was incomplete. Sampling was limited to blood, and TCR repertoires in tissue likely differ from TCR repertoires in blood. Larger estimated clonotype richness was generally found for naive subsets than for memory subsets.

Using the deep immunoSEQ assay, multiplex PCR amplified TCR CDR3 regions from genomic DNA. Extracted genomic DNA from each cell subset was spread evenly across all wells of several immunoSEQ 96-well plates, with each plate serving as a replicate. For sorted subsets, approximately 200 ng of genomic DNA, equivalent to roughly 30,000 T cell genomes, went into each replicate PCR. The purified libraries were quantified using a Qubit 3.0 fluorometer, sized with a Bioanalyzer 2100, and then quantified again using the KAPA Library Quantification kit. Each immunoSEQ 96-well plate was sequenced on its own single-read 150-cycle Illumina NextSeq 550 flow cell. In the paper's pipeline: Because the immunoSEQ output included only junctional sequences and no quality scores, the filtering could not be the same as the filtering used for full-length reads. To assign V/J genes and CDR3, sequences were annotated against IMGT germline references using PyIR, a Python wrapper for IgBLAST v1.9. Reads with weak V/J assignments (E-value above 1e-6), missing CDR3, stop codons, out-of-frame junctions, or ambiguous translated residues were removed. A V3J clonotype was defined by an identical inferred V gene, J gene, and CDR3 amino acid sequence. The percentage overlap between two repertoires was calculated by dividing the number of shared unique clonotypes by the size of the smaller repertoire. Repertoire richness was assessed with RTK rarefaction, the Chao1 estimator, and Recon v2.1 estimates of unobserved clonotypes. For all TCRbeta clonotypes obtained by the gDNA method from several donors, generation probabilities were computed with OLGA. The clones in this table, taken by TCRdb from immuneACCESS, are in-frame only. Not every clone is retained; where verified, under half of the shortfall comes from an unresolved V gene, and the cause of the rest is unknown. V, J and clone size are taken as reported in that table, and D and trimming were inferred from the DNA itself. This sample holds millions of clones; 85% to 95% were observed only once. 0.13% to 0.15% of the sample belongs to the ten largest clones.

CDR1 SGHDT and CDR2 YYEEEE were looked up in the germline V gene. From the cysteine up to the phenylalanine, the CDR3 has a length of 14 residues. Only CDR3 DNA is held: 42 bases, read in frame from base 1. At the junction V is shortened by 5 bases and J by 3 bases; bases outside the gene matches: 5. The donors were healthy, HIV-negative adults with no recently reported acute infections or vaccinations. Every donor was a Caucasian adult living in Nashville, Tennessee, USA. Magnetic negative selection was used to enrich CD4+ T cells, after which naive cells were positively selected on CD45RA and the negative fraction became the memory subset. After blood collection by leukapheresis, PBMCs were isolated using Ficoll-Histopaque density gradient centrifugation and then cryopreserved in the vapor phase of liquid nitrogen. Analytical flow cytometry was used to check the purity and quantity of each magnetically sorted T cell population. Genomic DNA was isolated from each sorted fraction and quantified by UV absorbance on a Nanodrop 2000c.

This sequence uses TRBV5-6 and TRBJ1-3, and 7 junction bases match TRBD1. This clonotype was obtained from a man in his late teens or twenties in good health. Input material: naive CD4+ T cells sorted from blood. Explained via the paper, the cell subset or site label denotes: CD45RA+ positively selected. The DNA sequence is TGTGCCAGCAGAACCCAGGGGGATGGAAACACCATATATTTT. Its protein is CASRTQGDGNTIYF. Supplemented by the reference TRBV5-6 and TRBJ1-3 proteins around the CDR3, the complete variable domain is DAGVTQSPTHLIKTRGQQVTLRCSPKSGHDTVSWYQQALGQGPQFIFQYYEEEERQRGNFPDRFSGHQFPNYSSELNVNALLLGDSALYLCASRTQGDGNTIYFGEGSWLTVV.